The next 18 T cell receptor beta chains were all read from a single sample in a study of human T cells and chemical hapten exposure. A single record per CDR3 protein comes from TCRdb applying MiXCR to the RACE reads. The table lists under 85,000 distinct CDR3 sequences, approximately 10% of them singletons, with 1.3% to 1.5% in the top ten. Time point in this sample: patch test 1, 2 weeks after DPC sensitization. The treatment denotes: therapeutic diphenylcyclopropenone sensitization with weekly scalp DPC. The sample here was whole blood, taken in connection with sensitization to the hapten diphenylcyclopropenone (DPC). Receptors originate from a woman aged 45-59 years with alopecia areata. Some clones in this sample may be carry-over from other donors' samples.

This clonotype was counted only a few times. The chain is built from TRBV6-5 and TRBJ1-3; D is uncertain. Trimming cost V 0 bases and J 4 bases, with 13 bases left between them. The CDR3 contains 16 residues. Germline loops: CDR1 MNHEY, CDR2 SVGAGI. Here the CDR3 reads CASSYSGSSVGNTIYF. The CDR3 coding sequence is TGTGCCAGCAGTTACTCGGGCTCCTCGGTCGGAAACACCATATATTTT.

In this sample, this clonotype turned up a few times. The chain is built from TRBV14 and TRBJ2-1; no clear D gene. V was trimmed by 1 base and J by 7 bases, leaving 2 bases between them. Germline V lookup: CDR1 SGHDN, CDR2 FVKESK. The CDR3 totals 11 residues. The DNA of the CDR3 is TGTGCCAGCAGCCAAGCGAATGAGCAGTTCTTC. This codes for CASSQANEQFF.

The J gene is TRBJ2-2, the V gene TRBV6-2 or TRBV6-3; 11 bases are shared with TRBD1. In germline, CDR1 is MNHEY, CDR2 SVGEGT. CDR3 size: 14 residues. V shed 8 bases and J 6 bases; nucleotides not matched to a gene: 5. The CDR3: CASATGQGAGELFF. DNA for the CDR3: TGTGCCAGCGCGACGGGACAGGGGGCCGGGGAGCTGTTTTTT.

This clonotype was seen more than once but under ten times. The rearrangement links TRBV2 to TRBJ2-7; no reliable D call. The CDR3 totals 12 residues. Looked up from germline, CDR1 is SNHLY and CDR2 is FYNNEI. With 0 bases removed from V and 4 bases from J, the gap between germline ends came to 4 bases. The CDR3 is CASSEASYEQYF. CDR3 DNA: TGTGCCAGCAGTGAAGCCAGTTACGAGCAGTACTTC. Complete variable domain (other parts from reference TRBV2 and TRBJ2-7): EPEVTQTPSHQVTQMGQEVILRCVPISNHLYFYWYRQILGQKVEFLVSFYNNEISEKSEIFDDQFSVERPDGSNFTLKIRSTKLEDSAMYFCASSEASYEQYFGPGTRLTVT.

The rearrangement links TRBV7-2 to TRBJ2-3; no clear D gene. There are 17 residues in the CDR3. Trimming took off 5 bases at V and 2 bases at J, with 20 bases between the two ends. Looked up from germline, CDR1 is SGHTA and CDR2 is FQGNSA. CDR3 nucleotide sequence: TGTGCCAGCAGCGTGACCGGTGACCAAAAGGCCACAGATACGCAGTATTTT. Amino acids: CASSVTGDQKATDTQYF.

The chain has TRBV12-3 or TRBV12-4 and TRBJ1-1; the D is unclear. This CDR3 comprises 14 residues. The V end was cut by 1 base, the J end by 5 bases, with 11 bases between. The CDR3 nucleotides are TGTGCCAGCAGTTTAGGCGGAGGGCCGACTGAAGCTTTCTTT. Protein: CASSLGGGPTEAFF.

This clonotype was detected only a few times. The chain uses TRBV10-1 and TRBJ2-7; TRBD1 might be the D (6 bases). V dropped 7 bases and J dropped 3 bases, with 16 bases sitting between them. CDR3 length: 14 residues. The germline CDR1 and CDR2 sequences are WNHNN and SYGVQD (reference sequence). The CDR3 reads CASIDRSLGYEQYF. CDR3 nucleotides: TGCGCCAGCATTGACAGGTCCTTGGGCTACGAGCAGTACTTC.

The V and J genes are TRBV29-1 and TRBJ2-2, with TRBD2 identical over 11 bases. This CDR3 has 15 residues. CDR1 is SQVTM and CDR2 is ANQGSEA in the germline V gene. V lost 4 bases and J lost 7; bases outside the gene matches: 8. In DNA, the CDR3 is TGCAGCGTTGGTCTAGCGGGAGGAGGCATCGGGGAGCTGTTTTTT. It specifies CSVGLAGGGIGELFF.

The chain has TRBV29-1 and TRBJ2-2; TRBD2 is a possible D gene (5 bases). CDR3 length equals 13 residues. V dropped 4 bases and J dropped 5 bases, with 11 bases sitting between them. Germline values: CDR1 SQVTM, CDR2 ANQGSEA. The CDR3 spells CSVGQRRTGELFF. The CDR3 DNA sequence: TGCAGCGTTGGGCAGAGGAGGACCGGGGAGCTGTTTTTT.

This clonotype showed up many times. The rearrangement links TRBV19 to TRBJ1-2, with D unclear. This CDR3 contains 15 residues. Germline loops: CDR1 LNHDA, CDR2 SQIVND (reference sequence). The V and J ends lost 2 bases and 0 bases respectively, with 10 bases between them. CDR3: CASSISSLSNYGYTF. The CDR3 nucleotides read TGTGCCAGTAGTATAAGCAGCCTGTCTAACTATGGCTACACCTTC.

This clonotype was observed a handful of times. The chain has TRBV7-2 and TRBJ1-5; D remains unclear. V shed 2 bases and J shed 2 bases, with 4 bases lying between them. CDR3 size: 13 residues. Germline CDR1 SGHTA, CDR2 FQGNSA. CDR3 nucleotides: TGTGCCAGCAGCTTAAGGGGCAATCAGCCCCAGCATTTT. Translating gives CASSLRGNQPQHF.

This sequence joins TRBV12-3 or TRBV12-4 and TRBJ1-4; the D is unclear. The CDR3 sequence is 14 residues long. Trimming took off 2 bases at V and 6 bases at J, with 10 bases between the two ends. The CDR3 sequence: CASSLMSRHEKLFF. The CDR3 bases are TGTGCCAGCAGTTTAATGTCCAGACATGAAAAACTGTTTTTT.

The chain carries TRBV9 and TRBJ2-3, with no clear D. CDR3 length: 16 amino acids. Per the germline V gene, CDR1 is SGDLS and CDR2 is YYNGEE. V was pared by 0 bases and J by 4 bases, with 15 bases between. The CDR3 region has the DNA TGTGCCAGCAGCGTAGAGCAGGCCCTCCCCTCAGATACGCAGTATTTT. Its protein product is CASSVEQALPSDTQYF.

This clonotype has just a few counts. The chain has TRBV20-1 and TRBJ1-5, with D unclear. The CDR3 covers 12 residues. CDR1 DFQATT and CDR2 SNEGSKA come from the germline V gene (reference sequence). Trimming pared 3 bases from V and 0 bases from J, leaving 3 bases between. The CDR3: CSASLSNQPQHF. The CDR3 nucleotides are TGCAGTGCTAGTCTTAGCAATCAGCCCCAGCATTTT.

The gene calls are TRBV11-2 and TRBJ1-1; D might be TRBD1 (6 bases). Germline V gene lookup returns CDR1 SGHAT and CDR2 FQNNGV. The CDR3 is made up of 16 amino acids. The V gene lost 5 bases and the J gene lost 0 bases, with 16 bases spanning the gap. For the CDR3, the DNA is TGTGCCAGCAGCGCCGACAGGACACCCATGAACACTGAAGCTTTCTTT. Translation gives CASSADRTPMNTEAFF.

This clonotype has just a few counts. V gene TRBV5-1 combines with J gene TRBJ1-1, with a tentative D call TRBD1 (6 bases). The CDR3 runs to 14 residues. V was clipped by 4 bases and J by 1 base, with 11 bases between them. Germline CDR1 SGHRS, CDR2 YFSETQ. The CDR3 nucleotides read TGCGCCAGCAGCATAGTACAGGGGAACACTGAAGCTTTCTTT. Its protein is CASSIVQGNTEAFF.

V gene TRBV21-1 combines with J gene TRBJ1-5. TRBV21-1 is a pseudogene locus. The CDR3 consists of 15 residues. The CDR3: CASSKRKGSNQPQHF. DNA for the CDR3: TGTGCCAGCAGCAAAAGAAAAGGGAGCAATCAGCCCCAGCATTTT.

V and J are TRBV7-2 and TRBJ2-7; a weak D match, TRBD2 (6 bases). Germline-derived CDR1 and CDR2 are SGHTA and FQGNSA. The CDR3 loop spans 16 amino acids. With 5 bases removed from V and 3 bases from J, the gap between germline ends came to 20 bases. As DNA, the CDR3 is TGTGCCAGCAGCCCATCTCAACTAGCCGCCCGCTACGAGCAGTACTTC. It translates to CASSPSQLAARYEQYF.